These 18 T cell receptor beta chains were all obtained from the same sample, sequenced in a study of human T cells and chemical hapten exposure. TCRdb analysed the RACE reads with MiXCR anew, one entry per CDR3 protein. This sample carries 350,000 to 450,000 distinct CDR3 sequences, roughly 4.6% of them seen once, and the ten largest clones take about 2.5%. Time point indicated: pre-sensitization, week 0. Treatment of the sample: therapeutic diphenylcyclopropenone sensitization with weekly scalp DPC. The sample in question was whole blood, obtained in connection with sensitization to the hapten diphenylcyclopropenone (DPC). These receptors originate from a woman in her forties or fifties with alopecia areata. Some clones in this sample may be carry-over from other donors' samples.

CDR3 sequence (DNA): TGTGCCAGCAGTGCCCCGACAGGGGTCACTGAAGCTTTCTTT. It is translated as CASSAPTGVTEAFF. J is TRBJ1-1 and V is TRBV6-1, with TRBD1 matching over 8 bases. The CDR3 length is 14 residues. Germline V gene lookup returns CDR1 MNHNS and CDR2 SASEGT. Trimming took 4 bases from V and 4 from J; bases not matched to a gene: 5.

This clonotype has only a few counts. The chain couples TRBV19 to TRBJ2-5; 9 bases fit TRBD2. CDR1 is LNHDA, CDR2 SQIVND, per germline (reference sequence). The V segment lost 3 bases and the J segment 5 bases; nucleotides outside the gene matches: 10. The CDR3 extends over 16 amino acids. In nucleotides, the CDR3 is TGTGCCAGTAGTATTCCTCGGACTAGCGCTTTGGAGACCCAGTACTTC. This sequence encodes CASSIPRTSALETQYF. The full variable domain, with the rest looked up from reference TRBV19 and TRBJ2-5, is DGGITQSPKYLFRKEGQNVTLSCEQNLNHDAMYWYRQDPGQGLRLIYYSQIVNDFQKGDIAEGYSVSREKKESFPLTVTSAQKNPTAFYLCASSIPRTSALETQYFGPGTRLLVL.

This clonotype was seen repeatedly, ten times or more. The chain links TRBV29-1 to TRBJ2-7, with D possibly being TRBD1 or TRBD2 (5 bases each). Trimming removed 4 bases from V and 6 bases from J, with 13 bases in between. The germline CDR1 and CDR2 sequences are SQVTM and ANQGSEA. The CDR3 has 12 residues. The CDR3 DNA reads TGCAGCGTTGTGGGGACCGGCCTCGAGCAGTACTTC. Translating it yields CSVVGTGLEQYF.

The table lists this clonotype with many counts. The chain couples TRBV7-9 to TRBJ2-1, with TRBD2 as a possible D gene (6 bases). The CDR3 contains 16 residues. Germline CDR1 reads SEHNR; CDR2 reads FQNEAQ (reference sequence). The V end was cut by 4 bases, the J end by 9 bases, with 22 bases between. Here the CDR3 reads CASSSVGEVAIGEQFF. The CDR3 nucleotides are TGTGCCAGCAGCTCGGTGGGGGAGGTGGCTATCGGTGAGCAGTTCTTC. The variable domain in full, completed from reference TRBV7-9 and TRBJ2-1, reads DTGVSQNPRHKITKRGQNVTFRCDPISEHNRLYWYRQTLGQGPEFLTYFQNEAQLEKSRLLSDRFSAERPKGSFSTLEIQRTEQGDSAMYLCASSSVGEVAIGEQFFGPGTRLTVL.

This clonotype has ten or more counts. The rearrangement joins TRBV20-1 to TRBJ2-7; tentative D call: TRBD1 (5 bases). The CDR3 spans 12 residues. Trimming cost V 5 bases and J 3 bases, with 11 bases left between them. From germline, CDR1 is DFQATT and CDR2 SNEGSKA (reference sequence). The DNA for the CDR3 is TGCAGTGCTCTCGACAGCCTCTACGAGCAGTACTTC. Amino acids: CSALDSLYEQYF.

This clonotype showed up just a few times. The chain has TRBV21-1 and TRBJ1-1; the D segment call TRBD1 is taken from the table without a DNA check. TRBV21-1 is a pseudogene. The CDR3 totals 17 residues. CDR3 loop: CASSRSRSGRRTAEAFF. The CDR3 DNA follows: TGTGCCAGCAGCCGCTCCCGGTCCGGCCGAAGAACTGCTGAAGCTTTCTTT.

This clonotype was seen many times. This chain connects TRBV28 to TRBJ2-3; D is ambiguous. Germline CDR1 MDHEN, CDR2 SYDVKM. V gave up 5 bases and J gave up 4 bases, with 16 bases separating them. The CDR3 totals 15 residues. CDR3 DNA sequence: TGTGCCAGCAGTCTCCCCCCAGGCCGCGCAGATACGCAGTATTTT. It encodes CASSLPPGRADTQYF.

This clonotype was seen more than once but under ten times. The chain couples TRBV10-1 to TRBJ2-5; D uncertain. Germline values: CDR1 WNHNN, CDR2 SYGVQD (reference sequence). Trimming took 3 bases from V and 5 from J, leaving 10 bases between them. The CDR3 runs 13 residues. This chain's CDR3 is CASSEHLAETQYF. CDR3 in DNA: TGCGCCAGCAGTGAACACCTTGCTGAGACCCAGTACTTC.

This clonotype was observed at least ten times. The chain has TRBV12-3 or TRBV12-4 and TRBJ2-7; unclear D gene. V was clipped by 3 bases and J by 3 bases, with 12 bases between them. This CDR3 has 14 amino acids. This CDR3 is CASSLGSHRYEQYF. CDR3 in DNA: TGTGCCAGCAGTTTGGGCAGTCACCGCTACGAGCAGTACTTC.

This clonotype came up many times. CDR3 region: CASSLAGGGTEAFF. CDR3 sequence (DNA): TGTGCCAGCAGCTTAGCAGGGGGAGGTACTGAAGCTTTCTTT. The chain uses TRBV11-2 and TRBJ1-1, with 7 positions matching TRBD1. Germline trimming cut 1 base from V and 5 bases from J; bases unmatched to any gene: 4. Germline-derived CDR1 and CDR2 are SGHAT and FQNNGV. CDR3 length: 14 residues.

In this sample, this clonotype turned up a few times. The V call is TRBV7-9, the J call TRBJ1-4, with 7 bases aligning to TRBD1. Trimming at V came to 5 bases and at J to 14 bases, leaving 11 bases not matched to a gene. Germline V gene lookup returns CDR1 SEHNR and CDR2 FQNEAQ (reference sequence). CDR3 size: 13 residues. The CDR3 bases are TGTGCCAGCAGCCAGACAGGGACAGCCCCTCTGTTTTTT. Translated, it gives CASSQTGTAPLFF.

V is TRBV28 and J is TRBJ1-3; D is perhaps TRBD1 (5 bases). This CDR3 is 16 amino acids long. Germline loops: CDR1 MDHEN, CDR2 SYDVKM. V lost 7 bases, J lost 2 bases, and 18 bases lay in between. The DNA for the CDR3 is TGTGCCAGCACCCAACAAGGACACTCAACTGGAAACACCATATATTTT. It encodes CASTQQGHSTGNTIYF. Using reference TRBV28 and TRBJ1-3 for the parts outside the CDR3, the full variable domain is DVKVTQSSRYLVKRTGEKVFLECVQDMDHENMFWYRQDPGLGLRLIYFSYDVKMKEKGDIPEGYSVSREKKERFSLILESASTNQTSMYLCASTQQGHSTGNTIYFGEGSWLTVV.

The V and J genes are TRBV6-6 and TRBJ1-1; 7 nucleotides agree with TRBD1. The V and J ends lost 6 bases and 11 bases, in that order; junction bases with no gene match: 15. Germline loops: CDR1 MNHNY, CDR2 SVGAGI (reference sequence). The CDR3 covers 14 residues. CDR3 sequence: CASRLGARDSWAFF. In DNA, the CDR3 is TGTGCCAGCAGACTCGGAGCCCGGGACAGTTGGGCTTTCTTT.

This clonotype was detected ten times or more. The gene calls are TRBV6-5 and TRBJ2-7; 10 bases are shared with TRBD1. Trimming took 6 bases from V and 4 from J; bases not matched to a gene: 9. The V gene's germline CDR1 is MNHEY and CDR2 SVGAGI. The CDR3 has 15 amino acids. Here the CDR3 reads CASRMFRDRGYEQYF. DNA of the CDR3: TGTGCCAGCAGGATGTTCCGGGACAGGGGTTACGAGCAGTACTTC.

The V and J genes are TRBV5-1 and TRBJ2-1; no clear D. V shed 2 bases and J shed 5 bases, with 8 bases lying between them. The CDR3 covers 13 residues. Looked up from germline, CDR1 is SGHRS and CDR2 is YFSETQ. CDR3: CASSLGFNNEQFF. The CDR3 nucleotides are TGCGCCAGCAGCTTAGGCTTCAACAATGAGCAGTTCTTC.

This clonotype was counted many times. This chain links TRBV6-2 or TRBV6-3 with TRBJ2-7, with D unresolved. The CDR3 runs 12 residues. Germline V gene data show CDR1 as MNHEY and CDR2 as SVGEGT. V dropped 0 bases and J dropped 1 base, with 1 base sitting between them. CDR3 nucleotide sequence: TGTGCCAGCAGTTACTCTTCCTACGAGCAGTACTTC. Translation: CASSYSSYEQYF.

A few counts support this clonotype. The chain carries TRBV28 and TRBJ1-6; D is undetermined. Trimming shortened V by 3 bases and J by 2 bases, and 8 bases separated the two germline ends. CDR3 length: 15 residues. Germline V CDR1 and CDR2: MDHEN, SYDVKM. This CDR3 is CASSFFQAYNSPLHF. CDR3 DNA: TGTGCCAGCAGTTTTTTCCAGGCCTATAATTCACCCCTCCACTTT.

There are many counts of this clonotype. CDR3 loop: CASSENRGIEAFF. CDR3 coding DNA: TGTGCCAGCAGTGAGAATCGGGGGATTGAAGCTTTCTTT. The chain combines TRBV6-1 with TRBJ1-1; perhaps TRBD1 as D (5 bases). The CDR3 consists of 13 residues. Per germline, CDR1 MNHNS and CDR2 SASEGT. Trimming took off 3 bases at V and 7 bases at J, with 12 bases between the two ends.